Following are 23 T cell receptor beta chains from one sample sequenced in a study of somatic mutations in cytotoxic T cells in rheumatoid arthritis. Generated by immunoSEQ multiplex PCR, the TCRdb table keeps only in-frame clones and is missing some. The data show 18,000 or so clones, 73% seen once. Sequenced: CD8+ T cells sorted from blood. The receptors were gathered from a woman in her fifties or sixties in good health.

This chain connects TRBV27 to TRBJ2-1, with a possible D match to TRBD1 (6 bases). Trimming took off 2 bases at V and 5 bases at J, with 7 bases between the two ends. Germline assignment: CDR1 MNHEY and CDR2 SMNVEV (reference sequence). CDR3 size: 13 residues. CDR3 amino acids: CASSLGQNNEQFF. CDR3 DNA sequence: TGTGCCAGCAGTTTAGGACAGAACAATGAGCAGTTCTTC.

The rearrangement joins TRBV27 to TRBJ2-2; weak D call: TRBD2 (5 bases). Germline CDR1 is MNHEY and CDR2 is SMNVEV (reference sequence). Trimming cost V 6 bases and J 0 bases, with 23 bases left between them. CDR3 length: 19 amino acids. In DNA form, the CDR3 reads TGTGCCAGCAGCCAAGCCCGGGGAGCAGGCATCGCGAACACCGGGGAGCTGTTTTTT. Encoded protein: CASSQARGAGIANTGELFF.

This chain links TRBV9 with TRBJ2-7; a possible D gene is TRBD2 (6 bases). Germline CDR1 SGDLS, CDR2 YYNGEE. The V end was cut by 3 bases, the J end by 2 bases, with 12 bases between. The CDR3 length is 14 residues. CDR3 in amino acids: CASSAGDGTYEQYF. The CDR3 DNA follows: TGTGCCAGCAGCGCGGGGGACGGCACCTACGAGCAGTACTTC. Using reference TRBV9 and TRBJ2-7 for the parts outside the CDR3, the full variable domain is DSGVTQTPKHLITATGQRVTLRCSPRSGDLSVYWYQQSLDQGLQFLIQYYNGEERAKGNILERFSAQQFPDLHSELNLSSLELGDSALYFCASSAGDGTYEQYFGPGTRLTVT.

This chain uses TRBV7-8 with TRBJ1-2; 7 bases fit TRBD1. The length of the CDR3 is 15 residues. The germline V gene encodes CDR1 SGHVS and CDR2 FQNEAQ. After removal of 2 bases from V and 5 bases from J, the junction contained 8 bases not matched to a gene. In DNA, the CDR3 is TGTGCCAGCAGCTTATTTCACAGGGGACCTTATGGCTACACCTTC. The encoded protein is CASSLFHRGPYGYTF.

The genes are TRBV28 and TRBJ2-3; D not resolved. V dropped 3 bases and J dropped 0 bases, with 13 bases sitting between them. The CDR3 length is 16 residues. From germline, CDR1 is MDHEN and CDR2 SYDVKM. CDR3 amino acids: CASSLERLGSTDTQYF. The CDR3 region has the DNA TGTGCCAGCAGTTTGGAAAGGTTAGGGAGCACAGATACGCAGTATTTT.

The rearrangement uses TRBV5-6 and TRBJ2-7; D call uncertain. In germline, CDR1 is SGHDT, CDR2 YYEEEE. Trimming stripped 0 bases from V and 7 bases from J, with 17 bases between. CDR3 length: 15 amino acids. CDR3 in amino acids: CASSLGVGPSREQYF. CDR3 bases: TGTGCCAGCAGCTTGGGGGTAGGGCCTAGTAGGGAGCAGTACTTC.

The rearrangement uses TRBV6-6 and TRBJ2-1, with D unresolved. The germline CDR1 and CDR2 sequences are MNHNY and SVGAGI (reference sequence). Trimming cost V 3 bases and J 2 bases, with 14 bases left between them. CDR3 length equals 16 residues. CDR3 amino acids: CASSYVSLVTYNEQFF. The CDR3, as DNA: TGTGCCAGCAGTTATGTCTCCCTAGTTACCTACAATGAGCAGTTCTTC.

This clone was counted between two and nine times. The chain carries TRBV2 and TRBJ2-7; unclear D gene. The V end lost 7 bases, the J end lost 3 bases, and 13 bases lay between the germline ends. The germline V gene has CDR1 SNHLY and CDR2 FYNNEI. The CDR3 is 13 amino acids. The CDR3 loop is CASTGPYYYEQYF. CDR3 sequence (DNA): TGTGCCAGCACCGGGCCCTATTACTACGAGCAGTACTTC.

The V gene is TRBV29-1, the J gene TRBJ2-2; weak D call: TRBD2 (5 bases). This CDR3 spans 16 amino acids. Germline loops: CDR1 SQVTM, CDR2 ANQGSEA. With 5 bases removed from V and 0 bases from J, the gap between germline ends came to 16 bases. The DNA of the CDR3 is TGCAGCGTTCCCCGGGGATTCGGGCCGAACACCGGGGAGCTGTTTTTT. Protein product: CSVPRGFGPNTGELFF.

The chain is built from TRBV6-6 and TRBJ1-6, with 10 nucleotides matching TRBD1. The CDR3 runs to 16 residues. J gave up 6 bases and V 5 bases, and 7 bases lay outside the gene matches. Germline V gene sequence: CDR1 MNHNY, CDR2 SVGAGI (reference sequence). This CDR3 is CASSHDRGLVNSPLHF. Here the CDR3 DNA reads TGTGCCAGCAGTCACGACAGGGGGCTAGTTAATTCACCCCTCCACTTT.

In this sample, this clone turned up once. The rearrangement uses TRBV2 and TRBJ2-7; D is unresolved. Trimming removed 0 bases at V and 1 base at J, with 10 bases between. Germline assignment: CDR1 SNHLY and CDR2 FYNNEI. The CDR3 contains 15 residues. Written as DNA, the CDR3 is TGTGCCAGCAGTGAAGCGTTGGGCAGTTCCTACGAGCAGTACTTC. It encodes CASSEALGSSYEQYF. Together with reference TRBV2 and TRBJ2-7, the CDR3 gives the full variable domain: EPEVTQTPSHQVTQMGQEVILRCVPISNHLYFYWYRQILGQKVEFLVSFYNNEISEKSEIFDDQFSVERPDGSNFTLKIRSTKLEDSAMYFCASSEALGSSYEQYFGPGTRLTVT.

This clone is medium-sized in the sample. The chain has TRBV7-9 and TRBJ1-1; D not resolved. Between the trimmed V and J ends, which lost 5 bases and 5 bases, there was a span of 18 bases. Germline V gene sequence: CDR1 SEHNR, CDR2 FQNEAQ (reference sequence). The CDR3 is made up of 15 amino acids. The CDR3 sequence: CASSPSVSVGTEAFF. The CDR3 DNA reads TGTGCCAGCAGCCCGTCGGTATCCGTGGGAACTGAAGCTTTCTTT.

This clone was counted once. J is TRBJ2-5 and V is TRBV5-6; possibly TRBD2 for D (6 bases). Trimming took off 2 bases at V and 5 bases at J, with 16 bases between the two ends. The CDR3 extends over 15 amino acids. From germline, CDR1 is SGHDT and CDR2 YYEEEE. CDR3: CASSFTGGIGETQYF. The CDR3, as DNA: TGTGCCAGCAGCTTTACCGGGGGAATTGGGGAGACCCAGTACTTC.

The chain links TRBV11-2 to TRBJ1-1, with 9 bases aligning to TRBD1. V lost 7 bases, J lost 4 bases, and 7 bases stayed unmatched. This CDR3 has 14 amino acids. CDR1 SGHAT and CDR2 FQNNGV come from the germline V gene. The CDR3 here is CASNPTGGFTEAFF. The CDR3 bases are TGTGCCAGCAACCCCACAGGGGGCTTCACTGAAGCTTTCTTT.

V is TRBV29-1 and J is TRBJ2-1, with D unclear. CDR1 and CDR2 from the germline V gene are SQVTM and ANQGSEA. Trimming stripped 1 base from V and 5 bases from J, with 6 bases between. CDR3 length: 12 residues. CDR3 in amino acids: CSVEVINNEQFF. The CDR3, as DNA: TGCAGCGTTGAAGTGATAAACAATGAGCAGTTCTTC.

The V call is TRBV2, the J call TRBJ1-4; D gene ambiguous. Germline V gives CDR1 SNHLY, CDR2 FYNNEI. Trimming removed 8 bases at V and 8 bases at J, with 9 bases between. CDR3 length: 11 residues. The CDR3 loop is CASGGREKLFF. The CDR3 DNA follows: TGTGCCAGCGGCGGGCGAGAAAAACTGTTTTTT.

The V gene is TRBV6-1, the J gene TRBJ1-4; D is ambiguous. Germline-derived CDR1 and CDR2 are MNHNS and SASEGT. V was trimmed by 4 bases and J by 8 bases, leaving 11 bases between them. This CDR3 comprises 13 residues. CDR3 protein: CASSGEGWEKLFF. CDR3 coding DNA: TGTGCCAGCAGTGGGGAGGGTTGGGAAAAACTGTTTTTT.

The gene calls are TRBV4-1 and TRBJ1-1; 10 bases match TRBD1. CDR3 length: 16 amino acids. J gave up 0 bases and V 6 bases, and 7 bases lay outside the gene matches. The germline V gene has CDR1 MGHRA and CDR2 YSYEKL. The CDR3 coding sequence is TGCGCCAGCAGATTAGCCGGGACAGGGGTGAACACTGAAGCTTTCTTT. As protein: CASRLAGTGVNTEAFF.

The rearrangement joins TRBV6-6 to TRBJ2-7, with 9 positions matching TRBD1. J was trimmed by 2 bases and V by 5 bases; bases with no gene match: 7. Germline V gene data show CDR1 as MNHNY and CDR2 as SVGAGI (reference sequence). This CDR3 region has 15 residues. CDR3 sequence (DNA): TGTGCCAGCAGTACCGGGACAGGGTGGCCCTACGAGCAGTACTTC. It encodes CASSTGTGWPYEQYF.

This clone was seen only a few times. The chain combines TRBV5-1 with TRBJ2-7, with D perhaps TRBD2 (5 bases). Germline CDR1 is SGHRS and CDR2 is YFSETQ. The CDR3 extends over 13 amino acids. Trimming cost V 3 bases and J 2 bases, with 9 bases left between them. The CDR3 nucleotides read TGCGCCAGCAGCTGGACTGTAGCCTACGAGCAGTACTTC. Protein: CASSWTVAYEQYF.

This clone was seen a handful of times. The chain recombines TRBV29-1 with TRBJ1-1; no reliable D call. The CDR3 has 11 residues. V lost 6 bases and J lost 3, with 8 bases in between. Looked up from germline, CDR1 is SQVTM and CDR2 is ANQGSEA. CDR3 sequence: CSVGYDTEAFF. CDR3 sequence (DNA): TGCAGCGTGGGTTACGACACTGAAGCTTTCTTT.

This rearrangement joins TRBV5-4 to TRBJ2-1; 9 bases map to TRBD1. J gave up 9 bases and V 5 bases, and 12 bases lay outside the gene matches. Per the germline V gene, CDR1 is SGHNT and CDR2 is YYREEE (reference sequence). This CDR3 spans 15 amino acids. CDR3 region: CASSPLGTGIGEQFF. The CDR3 DNA is TGTGCCAGCAGTCCCCTGGGGACAGGGATTGGTGAGCAGTTCTTC.

This clone was counted a single time. The V gene is TRBV27, the J gene TRBJ2-7, with 9 positions matching TRBD1. The length of the CDR3 is 15 residues. The V gene's germline CDR1 is MNHEY and CDR2 SMNVEV (reference sequence). Losses at the gene ends were 1 base for V and 4 bases for J; bases not matched to a gene: 5. CDR3 sequence: CASSLYGTGSYEQYF. Here the CDR3 DNA reads TGTGCCAGCAGTTTATATGGGACAGGGTCGTACGAGCAGTACTTC.